This entry features one TCR beta chain sequence. These data belong to a study of blood T cell repertoires in COVID-19. For the study at large: Both acute and convalescent COVID-19 samples were obtained from the United States, Italy and Spain. PBMCs, B-cell-depleted T cells, or T cells provided the cDNA or gDNA that made up the material.

Profiled with immunoSEQ multiplex PCR; TCRdb holds only in-frame clones, not every one. This table has roughly 390,000 clones, about 87% appearing once. Those enrolled in Seattle joined during active infection and were followed longitudinally afterward. CDR1 is SGHNT, CDR2 YYREEE, per germline (reference sequence). The CDR3 spans 16 residues. V was cut by 0 bases and J by 0 bases, with 7 bases left in between. This clonotype was obtained from a woman in her twenties or thirties with COVID-19, enrolled during active disease. Material for sequencing was peripheral blood. The V and J genes are TRBV5-4 and TRBJ1-6; D gene ambiguous. For the CDR3, the DNA is TGTGCCAGCAGCTTGGATCTGAGCTCCTATAATTCACCCCTCCACTTT. It codes for CASSLDLSSYNSPLHF. Based on the CDR3 plus reference TRBV5-4 and TRBJ1-6, the full variable domain is ETGVTQSPTHLIKTRGQQVTLRCSSQSGHNTVSWYQQALGQGPQFIFQYYREEENGRGNFPPRFSGLQFPNYSSELNVNALELDDSALYLCASSLDLSSYNSPLHFGNGTRLTVT.